This is a list of T cell receptor beta chains from one sample in a study of blood T cell repertoires in COVID-19. Method: immunoSEQ multiplex PCR; TCRdb's copy keeps in-frame clones and lacks some. The sample yields approximately 300,000 clones, around 91% seen once. Sequencing input: peripheral blood. The receptors were sampled from a woman aged 40 to 55 with COVID-19, enrolled during active disease. Each CDR3 is given with its conserved first and last residue. D genes are given only for firm matches. Clone size is not always given. Where it is, it says once, few, many or a class for expanded clones.

j_call	d_call	v_call	clone_size	cdr3_aa	cdr3_nt
TRBJ1-1	NA	TRBV9	NA	CASSVVPGGTEAFF	TGTGCCAGCAGCGTAGTCCCGGGGGGGACTGAAGCTTTCTTT
TRBJ1-4	TRBD1	TRBV7-2	NA	CASSLATGVGNEKLFF	TGTGCCAGCAGCTTAGCTACAGGGGTTGGAAATGAAAAACTGTTTTTT
TRBJ2-5	TRBD2	TRBV7-9	NA	CASSPMRAGVETQYF	TGTGCCAGCAGCCCTATGAGGGCGGGAGTGGAGACCCAGTACTTC
TRBJ2-7	NA	TRBV18	NA	CASSNQEPTGEQYF	TGTGCCAGCTCCAACCAGGAGCCAACGGGGGAGCAGTACTTC
TRBJ2-6	TRBD1	TRBV7-3	NA	CASSLRGPGQGLSGANVLTF	TGTGCCAGCAGCTTAAGAGGGCCGGGACAGGGCCTCTCTGGGGCCAACGTCCTGACTTTC
TRBJ2-5	NA	TRBV7-2	NA	CASSALQGGTETQYF	TGTGCCAGCAGCGCCCTACAGGGGGGGACGGAGACCCAGTACTTC
TRBJ1-6	NA	TRBV28	NA	CASNRLRDSPLHF	TGTGCCAGCAACCGACTCCGGGATTCACCCCTCCACTTT
TRBJ2-7	TRBD2	TRBV6-5	NA	CASSPPGGTAYEQYF	TGTGCCAGCAGTCCCCCGGGGGGGACGGCCTACGAGCAGTACTTC
TRBJ1-1	NA	TRBV29-1	NA	CSVVGGRGSEAFF	TGCAGCGTTGTGGGGGGTCGGGGGTCTGAAGCTTTCTTT
TRBJ1-4	NA	TRBV19	NA	CASKTGSNEKLFF	TGTGCCAGTAAAACCGGGTCTAATGAAAAACTGTTTTTT
TRBJ2-1	TRBD2	TRBV4-1	once	CASSQIAGAYNEQFF	TGCGCCAGCAGCCAAATAGCGGGGGCTTACAATGAGCAGTTCTTC
TRBJ1-4	TRBD1	TRBV5-5	NA	CASSPTGTGNEKLFF	TGTGCCAGCAGCCCAACCGGGACAGGCAATGAAAAACTGTTTTTT
TRBJ2-3	TRBD1	TRBV11-3	NA	CASSLSTGSTDTQYF	TGTGCCAGCAGCTTATCGACAGGGAGCACAGATACGCAGTATTTT
TRBJ2-1	NA	TRBV9	NA	CASSVARESSYNEQFF	TGTGCCAGCAGCGTAGCTCGGGAGAGCTCCTACAATGAGCAGTTCTTC
TRBJ2-2	NA	TRBV6-5	NA	CASSYWKGGAGELFF	TGTGCCAGCAGTTACTGGAAGGGGGGGGCCGGGGAGCTGTTTTTT
TRBJ1-1	NA	TRBV6-2/TRBV6-3	NA	CASSYSRAVNEAFF	TGTGCCAGCAGTTACTCGAGGGCAGTCAATGAAGCTTTCTTT
TRBJ1-1	NA	TRBV28	NA	CASSREVAFF	TGTGCCAGCAGTAGAGAGGTGGCTTTCTTT
TRBJ2-3	TRBD1	TRBV5-1	NA	CASSLGTVTDTQYF	TGCGCCAGCAGCCTCGGGACAGTCACAGATACGCAGTATTTT
TRBJ1-2	NA	TRBV7-2	NA	CASSSTANYGYTF	TGTGCCAGCAGCTCGACAGCTAACTATGGCTACACCTTC
TRBJ2-2	TRBD1	TRBV4-2	NA	CASSQVGTVGTGELFF	TGTGCCAGCAGCCAAGTGGGGACAGTGGGCACCGGGGAGCTGTTTTTT
TRBJ1-3	NA	TRBV6-5	NA	CASSYTTVSGNTIYF	TGTGCCAGCAGTTACACGACAGTTTCTGGAAACACCATATATTTT
TRBJ1-6	NA	TRBV4-3	few	CASSQDEHNSPLHF	TGCGCCAGCAGCCAAGACGAGCACAATTCACCCCTCCACTTT
TRBJ2-3	TRBD1	TRBV6-6	NA	CASSYSDRADTQYF	TGTGCCAGCAGTTACTCGGACAGGGCAGATACGCAGTATTTT
TRBJ2-1	TRBD1	TRBV6-2/TRBV6-3	NA	CASSRQGESYNEQFF	TGTGCCAGCAGCCGACAGGGCGAAAGCTACAATGAGCAGTTCTTC
TRBJ1-5	NA	TRBV20-1	NA	CSASMGGLVNQPQHF	TGCAGTGCTAGTATGGGGGGTTTGGTCAATCAGCCCCAGCATTTT
TRBJ1-1	NA	TRBV6-2/TRBV6-3	NA	CASSNRVTEAFF	TGTGCCAGCAGCAACAGGGTGACTGAAGCTTTCTTT
TRBJ1-2	NA	TRBV7-8	few	CASSLTPGRQVYGYTF	TGTGCCAGCAGCTTAACACCCGGGAGGCAGGTGTATGGCTACACCTTC
TRBJ1-5	TRBD1	TRBV5-8	NA	CASSYDRGFNQPQHF	TGTGCCAGCAGCTACGACAGGGGGTTCAATCAGCCCCAGCATTTT
TRBJ1-1	NA	TRBV13	NA	CASSLGTTSLRGTEAFF	TGTGCCAGCAGCTTAGGCACGACATCCCTTAGGGGGACTGAAGCTTTCTTT
TRBJ2-3	TRBD2	TRBV5-1	NA	CASSFSGAGTDTQYF	TGCGCCAGCAGCTTCAGCGGGGCCGGCACAGATACGCAGTATTTT
TRBJ1-4	TRBD1	TRBV5-4	NA	CASSGPGQGGEKLFF	TGTGCCAGCAGCGGACCGGGACAGGGTGGAGAAAAACTGTTTTTT
TRBJ1-2	TRBD1	TRBV18	NA	CASSPRQGYVGYTF	TGTGCCAGCTCACCAAGACAGGGATATGTTGGCTACACCTTC
TRBJ1-2	NA	TRBV12-3/TRBV12-4	NA	CASSLLAGYGYTF	TGTGCCAGCAGTTTGTTGGCGGGCTATGGCTACACCTTC
TRBJ1-1	NA	TRBV6-5	NA	CASRTRVTEAFF	TGTGCCAGCAGAACGAGGGTAACTGAAGCTTTCTTT
TRBJ1-1	TRBD1	TRBV18	NA	CASSPLTGDTEAFF	TGTGCCAGCTCACCCCTGACAGGGGACACTGAAGCTTTCTTT
TRBJ1-5	NA	TRBV5-1	NA	CASRAGPNQPQHF	TGCGCCAGCAGGGCGGGGCCAAATCAGCCCCAGCATTTT
TRBJ1-2	NA	TRBV25-1	once	CASSEGGNYGYTF	TGTGCCAGCAGTGAGGGAGGAAACTATGGCTACACCTTC
TRBJ2-1	NA	TRBV7-3	few	CASSSSLHEQFF	TGTGCCAGCAGCTCGAGCTTGCATGAGCAGTTCTTC
TRBJ1-2	NA	TRBV28	NA	CASRMSGLTNYGYTF	TGTGCCAGCAGAATGTCAGGGCTCACTAACTATGGCTACACCTTC
TRBJ2-5	NA	TRBV18	NA	CASSPFPEAETQYF	TGTGCCAGCTCACCCTTTCCAGAGGCAGAGACCCAGTACTTC
TRBJ1-1	TRBD1	TRBV19	NA	CASSRRGPVVANTEAFF	TGTGCCAGTAGTAGGAGGGGGCCGGTTGTGGCGAACACTGAAGCTTTCTTT
TRBJ1-4	NA	TRBV2	NA	CASIIGGTNEKLFF	TGTGCCAGCATCATCGGCGGAACTAATGAAAAACTGTTTTTT
TRBJ1-3	NA	TRBV28	NA	CASRDVGGVSGNTIYF	TGTGCCAGCAGGGACGTCGGAGGGGTTTCTGGAAACACCATATATTTT
TRBJ2-3	NA	TRBV7-8	NA	CASSLELMTDTQYF	TGTGCCAGCAGCTTAGAGCTTATGACAGATACGCAGTATTTT
TRBJ1-4	NA	TRBV28	NA	CASSLWEMGNEKLFF	TGTGCCAGCAGTTTATGGGAGATGGGTAATGAAAAACTGTTTTTT
TRBJ1-1	NA	TRBV4-2	NA	CASSQEGTMNTEAFF	TGTGCCAGCAGCCAAGAGGGGACAATGAACACTGAAGCTTTCTTT
TRBJ1-3	NA	TRBV4-3	NA	CASSQGTQQGVGNTIYF	TGCGCCAGCAGCCAAGGGACGCAACAGGGTGTTGGAAACACCATATATTTT
TRBJ2-1	TRBD2	TRBV2	NA	CASSLLAGGYNEQFF	TGTGCCAGCAGTCTACTAGCGGGGGGCTACAATGAGCAGTTCTTC
TRBJ2-5	NA	TRBV28	NA	CASSSLGFRETQYF	TGTGCCAGCAGTTCTCTTGGGTTCAGGGAGACCCAGTACTTC
TRBJ2-1	TRBD2	TRBV7-2	NA	CASKQSGGWNEQFF	TGTGCCAGCAAACAGAGCGGGGGGTGGAATGAGCAGTTCTTC
TRBJ1-3	NA	TRBV4-1	NA	CASSQVSGTPFGNTIYF	TGCGCCAGCAGCCAAGTTTCCGGGACACCTTTCGGAAACACCATATATTTT
TRBJ2-1	TRBD2	TRBV7-3	NA	CASSLSGASSYSEQFF	TGTGCCAGCAGCCTTAGCGGGGCGAGCTCCTACAGTGAGCAGTTCTTC